A selection of T cell receptor beta chains follows, all from one sample in a study of CD8 T cells in Susac syndrome. MiXCR, run by TCRdb on the immunoSEQ multiplex PCR reads, gives a single entry per CDR3 protein. Here the sample spans some 300,000 distinct CDR3 sequences, around 84% being singletons. Input material: CD8+ T cells from PBMCs. The receptors were gathered from a human donor with multiple sclerosis. Both conserved end residues are part of each CDR3. Fields, in order: J gene, V gene, CDR3 protein.

J gene: TRBJ1-6; V gene: TRBV28; CDR3 protein: CASSGSPGAESPLHF
J gene: TRBJ2-1; V gene: TRBV7-2; CDR3 protein: CASSLFGRDEQFF
J gene: TRBJ2-7; V gene: TRBV20-1; CDR3 protein: CSANLGSYEQYF
J gene: TRBJ2-7; V gene: TRBV28; CDR3 protein: CASSWDRDRGSYEQYF
J gene: TRBJ2-7; V gene: TRBV9; CDR3 protein: CASSVYGSGDEQYF
J gene: TRBJ2-5; V gene: TRBV5-1; CDR3 protein: CASASDRAPGETQYF
J gene: TRBJ2-1; V gene: TRBV28; CDR3 protein: CASSLDSNEQFF
J gene: TRBJ2-3; V gene: TRBV19; CDR3 protein: CASSSKQTGSTDTQYF
J gene: TRBJ2-2; V gene: TRBV19; CDR3 protein: CASRGLGVSRELFF
J gene: TRBJ1-2; V gene: TRBV4-1; CDR3 protein: CASSQEGRSEGYTF
J gene: TRBJ2-7; V gene: TRBV27; CDR3 protein: CASSHRVRGEQYF
J gene: TRBJ2-7; V gene: TRBV13; CDR3 protein: CASSLGTGGRQYF
J gene: TRBJ2-2; V gene: TRBV19; CDR3 protein: CASSIERGQGANTGELFF
J gene: TRBJ2-1; V gene: TRBV6-1; CDR3 protein: CASSEDVSSYNEQFF
J gene: TRBJ2-5; V gene: TRBV27; CDR3 protein: CASSGYGKGLEETQYF
J gene: TRBJ2-1; V gene: TRBV19; CDR3 protein: CASSILAGGIEQFF
J gene: TRBJ1-1; V gene: TRBV20-1; CDR3 protein: CSARGENTEAFF
J gene: TRBJ1-2; V gene: TRBV20-1; CDR3 protein: CSARSSGARRSRGYTF
J gene: TRBJ2-7; V gene: TRBV11-2; CDR3 protein: CASSLVSGNPPVEQYF
J gene: TRBJ1-1; V gene: TRBV9; CDR3 protein: CASSVVGGLNTEAFF
J gene: TRBJ2-1; V gene: TRBV27; CDR3 protein: CASRTIAGAGVEQFF
J gene: TRBJ2-7; V gene: TRBV20-1; CDR3 protein: CSRDREGAYEQYF
J gene: TRBJ2-1; V gene: TRBV24-1; CDR3 protein: CATSDLLVDEQFF
J gene: TRBJ1-2; V gene: TRBV3-1; CDR3 protein: CASSQDQGFRGKKNYGYTF
J gene: TRBJ2-7; V gene: TRBV29-1; CDR3 protein: CSSRTTGSYEQYF
J gene: TRBJ2-1; V gene: TRBV27; CDR3 protein: CASTLLFAGEGSYNEQFF
J gene: TRBJ2-7; V gene: TRBV27; CDR3 protein: CASSLQRSSSYEQYF
J gene: TRBJ2-1; V gene: TRBV21-1; CDR3 protein: CASSREIASGSTYNEQFF
J gene: TRBJ2-7; V gene: TRBV7-9; CDR3 protein: CASSFRDNSYEQYF
J gene: TRBJ1-4; V gene: TRBV19; CDR3 protein: CASSIGTGVNEKLFF
J gene: TRBJ2-1; V gene: TRBV11-2; CDR3 protein: CASDRYSGSNEQFF
J gene: TRBJ1-2; V gene: TRBV7-9; CDR3 protein: CASSLLLGSQPNYGYTF
J gene: TRBJ2-1; V gene: TRBV7-9; CDR3 protein: CASSLLGTGSYNEQFF
J gene: TRBJ2-5; V gene: TRBV5-8; CDR3 protein: CASSPRWVQETQYF
J gene: TRBJ2-2; V gene: TRBV7-9; CDR3 protein: CASSSGLAGGPTGELFF
J gene: TRBJ2-7; V gene: TRBV4-1; CDR3 protein: CASSQVVSGSYEQYF
J gene: TRBJ2-3; V gene: TRBV9; CDR3 protein: CASSPYGTGGPTDTQYF
J gene: TRBJ1-2; V gene: TRBV7-9; CDR3 protein: CASSLGVVGGYTF